A selection of T cell receptor beta chains follows, all from one sample in a study of blood T cell repertoires in COVID-19. Generated by immunoSEQ multiplex PCR, the TCRdb table keeps only in-frame clones and is missing some. Here the sample spans 450,000 or so clones, roughly 90% being singletons. Sequencing was performed on peripheral blood. These receptors were obtained from a man aged 18 to 29 with COVID-19, enrolled during active disease. Both conserved end residues are part of each CDR3. Fields, in order: J gene, clone size, V gene, D gene, CDR3 DNA, CDR3 protein. The D gene is left open where the match is weak. Clone size appears in some rows only: once, few, many, or a class for an expanded clone.

TRBJ1-5 . TRBV27 TRBD1 TGTGCCAGCAGTCCCGACAGGGGTAATCAGCCCCAGCATTTT CASSPDRGNQPQHF
TRBJ2-7 . TRBV2 TRBD1 TGTGCCAGCAGGGGGACAGCACCCTACGAGCAGTACTTC CASRGTAPYEQYF
TRBJ2-1 . TRBV2 . TGTGCCAGCAAAATCGAGGGAAGCTACAATGAGCAGTTCTTC CASKIEGSYNEQFF
TRBJ2-6 . TRBV6-6 . TGTGCCAGCAGTTCAGACGTCAGGGCAGCCAACGTCCTGACTTTC CASSSDVRAANVLTF
TRBJ2-1 . TRBV6-2/TRBV6-3 TRBD2 TGTGCCAGCAGTCGGGTGTTAGGGACTAGCCGAGGGGGCAATGAGCAGTTCTTC CASSRVLGTSRGGNEQFF
TRBJ1-5 . TRBV19 . TGTGCCGCGGGGGCAGGGACTCAGCCCCAGCATTTT CAAGAGTQPQHF
TRBJ1-4 . TRBV29-1 TRBD1 TGCAGCGTTGTAAGGGGGCGGGATGAAAAACTGTTTTTT CSVVRGRDEKLFF
TRBJ2-7 . TRBV20-1 . TGCAGTGCTAATGACAAGCTAACCTACGAGCAGTACTTC CSANDKLTYEQYF
TRBJ2-7 few TRBV7-9 . TGTGCCAGCAGCTTCCCCGCGGGGAGCTCCTACGAGCAGTACTTC CASSFPAGSSYEQYF
TRBJ2-5 once TRBV5-5 TRBD2 TGTGCCAGCAGCTTGGCCCCTAGCGGGGGGACCCAAGAGACCCAGTACTTC CASSLAPSGGTQETQYF
TRBJ2-1 . TRBV2 TRBD2 TGTGCCAGCAGTGAAGGAAGCGGGAGAATCGGTGAGCAGTTCTTC CASSEGSGRIGEQFF
TRBJ1-2 . TRBV19 TRBD1 TGTGCCAGTAGTACGGACAGGGGGGTCTATGGCTACACCTTC CASSTDRGVYGYTF
TRBJ2-7 . TRBV29-1 . TGCAGCGTCCTGACAGATTCCTACGAGCAGTACTTC CSVLTDSYEQYF
TRBJ2-5 . TRBV5-4 TRBD2 TGTGCCAGCAGCCACACTAGCGGGAGTCGGGAGACCCAGTACTTC CASSHTSGSRETQYF
TRBJ2-7 few TRBV27 . TGTGCCAGCAGCGGGACACTCTCCTACGAGCAGTACTTC CASSGTLSYEQYF